These T cell receptor beta chains were read from a single sample in a study of T-cell memory formation after mild COVID-19. TCRdb redid the calling of the 5' RACE reads with MiXCR, one entry per CDR3 protein. The table shows some 320,000 distinct CDR3 sequences, with 15% occurring only once. The sequencing sample was made of PBMCs or a T cell subset sorted from them (not recorded which). The receptor set was obtained from a man between 18 and 35 years old who had mild COVID-19 (a few samples of this study predate the infection). Cell type and time point are not known. The CDR3 runs from the conserved cysteine through the conserved F or W. D genes are given only for firm matches. Clone size appears in some rows only: once, few, many, or a class for an expanded clone.

j_call,d_call,v_call,clone_size,cdr3_aa
TRBJ1-2,NA,TRBV5-1,NA,CASRVGSTTWHGYTF
TRBJ1-6,NA,TRBV3-1,NA,CASSSGTPNSPLHF
TRBJ2-3,NA,TRBV7-3,NA,CASSPLGRGPDTQYF
TRBJ2-2,NA,TRBV12-3/TRBV12-4,few,CASTQGTGELFF
TRBJ2-1,TRBD2,TRBV7-9,NA,CASSSALLTSGIYNEQFF
TRBJ1-5,TRBD1,TRBV6-5,NA,CASSRGQGRAQPQHF
TRBJ2-1,NA,TRBV2,NA,CASTRDPGPSNEQFF
TRBJ2-1,TRBD2,TRBV11-2,few,CASSLLWGGNNEQFF
TRBJ2-2,TRBD1,TRBV9,few,CASSRSRGQGTGELFF
TRBJ2-5,NA,TRBV5-1,NA,CASSGGPSRTQYF
TRBJ2-5,NA,TRBV12-3/TRBV12-4,many,CASSFGEQETQYF
TRBJ1-2,TRBD1,TRBV18,few,CASSPGAGGDYGYTF
TRBJ2-4,NA,TRBV6-1,many,CASRSGGGAIQYF
TRBJ2-5,NA,TRBV4-2,NA,CASSQDLPVGTQYF
TRBJ2-6,NA,TRBV6-5,few,CASSVTSGANVLTF
TRBJ2-1,NA,TRBV5-4,few,CASSLGGWNYNEQFF
TRBJ2-1,TRBD2,TRBV6-6,NA,CASSWRTSGGPSPSYNEQFF
TRBJ2-3,NA,TRBV6-5,NA,CASSYRRSTDTQYF
TRBJ2-1,NA,TRBV7-3,few,CASSHLGGAASYNEQFF
TRBJ2-5,NA,TRBV5-1,many,CASSQGPSDETQYF
TRBJ1-2,TRBD1,TRBV11-1,few,CASSDRRTGPNYGYTF
TRBJ2-1,NA,TRBV27,NA,CASSSTPYNEQFF
TRBJ1-6,NA,TRBV10-3,NA,CAISGDDASPLHF
TRBJ2-7,TRBD1,TRBV10-3,NA,CAISAPPVTGGTSYEQYF
TRBJ1-3,NA,TRBV7-2,NA,CASRPDSRLSGNTIYF
TRBJ2-1,NA,TRBV15,NA,CATSRTGTRPYNEQFF
TRBJ1-2,NA,TRBV4-3,NA,CASSQGGGVYGYTF
TRBJ1-2,NA,TRBV4-3,NA,CASSQGVGYLYGYTF
TRBJ2-1,NA,TRBV9,few,CASSAGGGYNEQFF
TRBJ2-5,NA,TRBV11-3,few,CASSDGRGPQETQYF
TRBJ1-6,NA,TRBV5-4,once,CASFEGSSSYNSPLHF
TRBJ1-1,NA,TRBV14,NA,CASSPSSATEAFF
TRBJ2-3,TRBD2,TRBV7-8,few,CASSRGERGAPPDTQYF
TRBJ1-5,NA,TRBV27,few,CASSFSRQGPQHF
TRBJ2-3,TRBD2,TRBV24-1,NA,CATSDPGLASHTQYF
TRBJ2-3,TRBD2,TRBV7-3,few,CASSLFERGDTDTQYF
TRBJ2-1,NA,TRBV7-9,NA,CASSSSEGLEQFF
TRBJ2-3,NA,TRBV11-2,few,CASSLVHPTGPAPRTQYF
TRBJ1-5,TRBD1,TRBV2,NA,CASGDSLNQPQHF
TRBJ2-3,TRBD2,TRBV12-3/TRBV12-4,NA,CASSPLGTSGLTDTQYF
TRBJ2-5,NA,TRBV7-3,few,CASSYQALGGETQYF
TRBJ1-1,NA,TRBV5-1,few,CASSLITLNTEAFF
TRBJ2-7,NA,TRBV4-2,NA,CASSPLGGSMVYEQYF
TRBJ2-1,TRBD2,TRBV5-1,few,CASRRPSGGARNEQFF
TRBJ1-5,NA,TRBV4-1,many,CASSHPGTRYQPQHF
TRBJ2-5,NA,TRBV20-1,few,CSGGSETQYF
TRBJ2-3,NA,TRBV5-1,NA,CATRGPTDTQYF
TRBJ2-7,TRBD1,TRBV25-1,few,CASCKTGSYEQYF
TRBJ1-2,NA,TRBV5-6,NA,CASSLGLRGSLSHYGYTF
TRBJ2-1,TRBD2,TRBV4-2,NA,CASSQDSASGSWNEQFF
TRBJ1-2,TRBD1,TRBV6-5,few,CASTHGDRHPGGRGYTF
TRBJ2-7,NA,TRBV29-1,NA,CSVGTPSSYEQYF
TRBJ2-5,TRBD2,TRBV10-1,NA,CASSSDGRRGVQETQYF
TRBJ1-5,NA,TRBV6-2/TRBV6-3,NA,CASSNRGGQPQHF
TRBJ1-1,TRBD1,TRBV7-2,few,CASSIGQGVAEAFF